The following is a T cell receptor beta chain sequence with its context. Antigen: not known. It was with a sample-barcoded 5' primer and a J-beta primer mix that a second PCR of roughly 7 to 12 cycles was run. TCRdb passed the 5' RACE reads through MiXCR, listing each CDR3 protein once. The data show 550,000 to 800,000 distinct CDR3 sequences, approximately 29% seen once. V lost 0 bases to trimming and J lost 8 bases, with 11 bases between them. The germline gives CDR1 SGHRS, CDR2 YFSETQ. CDR3 length: 13 amino acids. The data belong to a study of blood T cells in healthy people across ages. Study-wide results and caveats: Naive T cell percentage showed a strong correlation with the diversity of TCR beta.

The V and J genes are TRBV5-1 and TRBJ1-1; possible D gene TRBD1, 5 bases. The sequenced material came from blood. This receptor was taken from a woman older than 75 in good health. CDR3 sequence: CASSLGGGWEAFF. In DNA, the CDR3 is TGCGCCAGCAGCTTGGGGGGCGGGTGGGAAGCTTTCTTT.